The rows below give T cell receptor beta chains drawn from one sample of a study of identical twins. TCRdb re-called the 5' RACE reads through MiXCR, storing one row per CDR3 protein. The repertoire holds about 810,000 distinct CDR3 sequences, over 9% seen once, with around 1.5% in the top ten. These data were also reused for a study on yellow fever vaccine responses in identical twins.

The sequenced material came from PBMCs. These receptor sequences come from a woman under 30 in good health. Each CDR3 is given with its conserved first and last residue. The D gene is left open where the match is weak. Rows may omit the clone size; those that give it use once, few, many or a size class.

v_gene: TRBV19
abundance: .
d_gene: .
j_gene: TRBJ2-2
CDR3aa: CASKAAGELFF
CDR3nt: TGTGCCAGCAAGGCGGCCGGGGAGCTGTTTTTT

v_gene: TRBV2
abundance: .
d_gene: TRBD1
j_gene: TRBJ2-7
CDR3aa: CASSGQVFHEQYF
CDR3nt: TGTGCCAGCTCGGGACAGGTGTTTCACGAGCAGTACTTC

v_gene: TRBV15
abundance: few
d_gene: .
j_gene: TRBJ2-5
CDR3aa: CATSIRGGGETQYF
CDR3nt: TGTGCCACCAGCATCAGGGGAGGCGGAGAGACCCAGTACTTC

v_gene: TRBV25-1
abundance: .
d_gene: .
j_gene: TRBJ1-6
CDR3aa: CASSPSGGGLYNSPLHF
CDR3nt: TGTGCCAGCAGTCCCTCCGGGGGGGGTCTCTATAATTCACCCCTCCACTTT

v_gene: TRBV2
abundance: few
d_gene: TRBD1
j_gene: TRBJ1-5
CDR3aa: CASRGGGVSNQPQHF
CDR3nt: TGTGCCAGCAGGGGAGGGGGCGTCAGCAATCAGCCCCAGCATTTT

v_gene: TRBV20-1
abundance: .
d_gene: TRBD2
j_gene: TRBJ2-1
CDR3aa: CSAYHSGKENEQFF
CDR3nt: TGCAGTGCCTACCATAGCGGGAAGGAGAATGAGCAGTTCTTC

v_gene: TRBV20-1
abundance: few
d_gene: TRBD2
j_gene: TRBJ2-7
CDR3aa: CSARDQRLAGGYEQYF
CDR3nt: TGCAGTGCTAGAGATCAGAGACTAGCGGGAGGCTACGAGCAGTACTTC

v_gene: TRBV20-1
abundance: few
d_gene: .
j_gene: TRBJ1-1
CDR3aa: CSARVIGAPEAFF
CDR3nt: TGCAGTGCTAGAGTGATTGGCGCCCCTGAAGCTTTCTTT

v_gene: TRBV20-1
abundance: few
d_gene: .
j_gene: TRBJ2-3
CDR3aa: CSAKPIQLGLTDTQYF
CDR3nt: TGCAGTGCTAAGCCGATCCAGCTGGGACTCACAGATACGCAGTATTTT

v_gene: TRBV6-5
abundance: .
d_gene: .
j_gene: TRBJ2-5
CDR3aa: CASSYLYRGTKETQYF
CDR3nt: TGTGCCAGCAGTTACCTTTACAGGGGGACTAAAGAGACCCAGTACTTC

v_gene: TRBV4-1
abundance: many
d_gene: .
j_gene: TRBJ2-1
CDR3aa: CASSQVGNYNEQFF
CDR3nt: TGCGCCAGCAGCCAAGTGGGCAACTACAATGAGCAGTTCTTC

v_gene: TRBV11-2
abundance: few
d_gene: .
j_gene: TRBJ2-3
CDR3aa: CASSSLPTASTDTQYF
CDR3nt: TGTGCCAGCAGCTCGCTCCCTACTGCTAGCACAGATACGCAGTATTTT

v_gene: TRBV20-1
abundance: few
d_gene: TRBD2
j_gene: TRBJ2-5
CDR3aa: CSATRLAGGDETQYF
CDR3nt: TGCAGTGCTACGCGTCTAGCGGGAGGTGATGAGACCCAGTACTTC

v_gene: TRBV2
abundance: .
d_gene: TRBD1
j_gene: TRBJ2-7
CDR3aa: CASKWTGVNDEQYF
CDR3nt: TGTGCCAGCAAATGGACAGGGGTTAACGACGAGCAGTACTTC

v_gene: TRBV29-1
abundance: .
d_gene: TRBD1
j_gene: TRBJ2-5
CDR3aa: CSAAPGGFETQYF
CDR3nt: TGCAGCGCCGCCCCAGGGGGCTTTGAGACCCAGTACTTC

v_gene: TRBV7-8
abundance: few
d_gene: TRBD1
j_gene: TRBJ2-5
CDR3aa: CASSLDQGAPETQYF
CDR3nt: TGTGCCAGCAGCTTAGATCAGGGGGCGCCGGAGACCCAGTACTTC

v_gene: TRBV5-5
abundance: .
d_gene: .
j_gene: TRBJ1-3
CDR3aa: CASSFTSSGNTIYF
CDR3nt: TGTGCCAGCAGCTTTACATCGTCGGGAAACACCATATATTTT

v_gene: TRBV20-1
abundance: .
d_gene: .
j_gene: TRBJ2-3
CDR3aa: CSARRSGIGTQYF
CDR3nt: TGCAGTGCTAGGCGTAGTGGAATCGGTACGCAGTATTTT

v_gene: TRBV5-1
abundance: many
d_gene: TRBD2
j_gene: TRBJ2-1
CDR3aa: CASSFLAGLLNEQFF
CDR3nt: TGCGCCAGCAGCTTCCTAGCGGGGTTACTAAATGAGCAGTTCTTC

v_gene: TRBV11-3
abundance: .
d_gene: TRBD1
j_gene: TRBJ2-7
CDR3aa: CASRTGQGYEQYF
CDR3nt: TGTGCCAGCAGAACGGGACAGGGCTACGAGCAGTACTTC

v_gene: TRBV20-1
abundance: .
d_gene: .
j_gene: TRBJ2-2
CDR3aa: CSARTDYANTGELFF
CDR3nt: TGCAGTGCCCGTACAGATTACGCGAACACCGGGGAGCTGTTTTTT

v_gene: TRBV29-1
abundance: few
d_gene: TRBD1
j_gene: TRBJ2-1
CDR3aa: CSARLDRVRRDEQFF
CDR3nt: TGCAGCGCCCGATTGGACAGGGTTAGACGGGATGAGCAGTTCTTC

v_gene: TRBV13
abundance: few
d_gene: .
j_gene: TRBJ1-6
CDR3aa: CASSLGQGVRTPLHF
CDR3nt: TGTGCCAGCAGCTTAGGGCAAGGGGTAAGGACACCCCTCCACTTT

v_gene: TRBV28
abundance: many
d_gene: .
j_gene: TRBJ1-5
CDR3aa: CASSLADSNQPQHF
CDR3nt: TGTGCCAGCAGTTTAGCTGACTCGAATCAGCCCCAGCATTTT

v_gene: TRBV20-1
abundance: .
d_gene: .
j_gene: TRBJ2-1
CDR3aa: CSAYRVVADNEQFF
CDR3nt: TGCAGTGCCTACCGGGTTGTAGCGGACAATGAGCAGTTCTTC

v_gene: TRBV19
abundance: .
d_gene: .
j_gene: TRBJ2-7
CDR3aa: CASSIPGQSSYEQYF
CDR3nt: TGTGCCAGTAGTATCCCAGGGCAGAGCTCCTACGAGCAGTACTTC

v_gene: TRBV11-3
abundance: .
d_gene: .
j_gene: TRBJ2-1
CDR3aa: CASSPGGKIVPRSEQFF
CDR3nt: TGTGCCAGCAGCCCTGGAGGGAAAATAGTCCCGCGGAGTGAGCAGTTCTTC

v_gene: TRBV20-1
abundance: many
d_gene: TRBD1
j_gene: TRBJ2-1
CDR3aa: CSAIRTGTHEQFF
CDR3nt: TGCAGTGCTATAAGGACAGGGACCCATGAGCAGTTCTTC

v_gene: TRBV11-3
abundance: many
d_gene: TRBD1
j_gene: TRBJ1-1
CDR3aa: CASAPAYRGTGALSTEAFF
CDR3nt: TGTGCCAGCGCTCCAGCCTACCGTGGGACAGGGGCTTTGAGCACTGAAGCTTTCTTT

v_gene: TRBV3-1
abundance: few
d_gene: .
j_gene: TRBJ1-5
CDR3aa: CASSPSFGVNQPQHF
CDR3nt: TGTGCCAGCAGCCCGTCATTCGGGGTCAATCAGCCCCAGCATTTT

v_gene: TRBV27
abundance: few
d_gene: .
j_gene: TRBJ2-7
CDR3aa: CASSSGERYEQYF
CDR3nt: TGTGCCAGCAGTTCAGGGGAACGCTACGAGCAGTACTTC

v_gene: TRBV4-1
abundance: .
d_gene: TRBD2
j_gene: TRBJ2-5
CDR3aa: CASSRGTGGVEETQYF
CDR3nt: TGCGCCAGCAGCCGGGGGACGGGAGGGGTCGAGGAGACCCAGTACTTC

v_gene: TRBV29-1
abundance: .
d_gene: .
j_gene: TRBJ2-7
CDR3aa: CSVVWALTGAYEQYF
CDR3nt: TGCAGCGTTGTCTGGGCTCTCACTGGGGCCTACGAGCAGTACTTC

v_gene: TRBV7-9
abundance: few
d_gene: .
j_gene: TRBJ2-7
CDR3aa: CASSYNSGDSYEQYF
CDR3nt: TGTGCCAGCAGCTATAATAGCGGCGACTCCTACGAGCAGTACTTC

v_gene: TRBV5-1
abundance: many
d_gene: .
j_gene: TRBJ2-2
CDR3aa: CASSLDPNTGELFF
CDR3nt: TGCGCCAGCAGCTTGGATCCGAACACCGGGGAGCTGTTTTTT

v_gene: TRBV7-9
abundance: many
d_gene: TRBD1
j_gene: TRBJ2-2
CDR3aa: CASQGDRLTGELFF
CDR3nt: TGTGCCAGCCAGGGGGACAGGCTTACCGGGGAGCTGTTTTTT

v_gene: TRBV5-4
abundance: few
d_gene: TRBD2
j_gene: TRBJ2-1
CDR3aa: CASSSSLAGVDSRVNEQFF
CDR3nt: TGTGCCAGCAGCTCGTCACTAGCGGGGGTGGATTCGAGGGTCAATGAGCAGTTCTTC

v_gene: TRBV4-1
abundance: few
d_gene: .
j_gene: TRBJ2-4
CDR3aa: CASSQGGNLRLAKNIQYF
CDR3nt: TGCGCCAGCAGCCAAGGGGGGAACCTTCGACTGGCCAAAAACATTCAGTACTTC

v_gene: TRBV6-5
abundance: .
d_gene: TRBD1
j_gene: TRBJ2-5
CDR3aa: CASSYSSLTGYGETQYF
CDR3nt: TGTGCCAGCAGTTATAGTTCCTTGACAGGGTACGGGGAGACCCAGTACTTC

v_gene: TRBV29-1
abundance: .
d_gene: .
j_gene: TRBJ1-2
CDR3aa: CSVDLGLSIYGYTF
CDR3nt: TGCAGCGTTGATCTGGGCCTATCCATTTATGGCTACACCTTC

v_gene: TRBV25-1
abundance: .
d_gene: .
j_gene: TRBJ2-1
CDR3aa: CASSEISRTNNEQFF
CDR3nt: TGTGCCAGCAGTGAAATATCCAGGACCAACAATGAGCAGTTCTTC

v_gene: TRBV6-5
abundance: few
d_gene: .
j_gene: TRBJ2-1
CDR3aa: CASSSTGNRAQVGQQFF
CDR3nt: TGTGCCAGCAGTTCGACGGGTAATCGGGCCCAAGTCGGTCAGCAGTTCTTC

v_gene: TRBV7-9
abundance: many
d_gene: .
j_gene: TRBJ1-1
CDR3aa: CASSLRTEGNTEAFF
CDR3nt: TGTGCCAGCAGCCTTCGCACGGAGGGGAACACTGAAGCTTTCTTT

v_gene: TRBV5-5
abundance: .
d_gene: .
j_gene: TRBJ2-5
CDR3aa: CASSPLGQGGETQYF
CDR3nt: TGTGCCAGCAGCCCCTTAGGGCAGGGCGGGGAGACCCAGTACTTC